This note documents a single T cell receptor (beta chain) sequence. The antigen remains undetermined. Assay: immunoSEQ multiplex PCR; the TCRdb copy retains only in-frame clones and omits some. This table holds approximately 11,000 clones, approximately 92% found once. These data originate in a study of T cell clonotyping in hematopoietic cell transplantation. Turning to the study itself: Recipients' pretransplant samples followed cytoreduction.

The V and J ends lost 1 base and 6 bases respectively, with 9 bases between them. Germline CDR1 is GTSNPN and CDR2 is SVGIG (reference sequence). The CDR3 length is 12 residues. Study observations and caveats: At the given depth, recipient repertoires were over 95% de novo clonotypes.

Sample time point: recipient sample about 28 days before transplant, after cytoreduction. This chain joins TRBV30 and TRBJ1-2; TRBD1 might be the D (5 bases). The receptor comes from a woman aged 40-49 years with acute myeloid leukemia. Some clones in this sample may be carry-over from other donors' samples. Sequencing used peripheral blood mononuclear cells, obtained before stem cell transplant. Here the CDR3 DNA reads TGTGCCTGGAGTGGTACAGGCCATGGCTACACCTTC. Translating gives CAWSGTGHGYTF.